The clone carrying this TCR beta chain was counted only a few times. This sample was taken from a study of T cell clones after liver transplantation. Germline V gene sequence: CDR1 MNHNS, CDR2 SASEGT. V trimming: 1 base; J trimming: 4 bases; junction bases outside the gene matches: 4. This CDR3 has 15 amino acids. Clones were read by immunoSEQ multiplex PCR, and TCRdb kept only the in-frame ones, dropping some. The sample has 9,000 to 10,000 clones; around 72% are singletons. The sequencing used CD8+ T cells from blood, collected at the approximately 16-month timepoint. This clonotype originated in a human patient who received a liver transplant. The graft donor may have contributed some T cells. This rearrangement joins TRBV6-1 to TRBJ2-3; 8 bases are a match to TRBD2. The CDR3 reads CASSEEDGGADTQYF. The DNA for the CDR3 is TGTGCCAGCAGTGAAGAGGACGGGGGGGCAGATACGCAGTATTTT.